One and the same sample provided the 22 T cell receptor beta chains below, sequenced in a study of cytomegalovirus exposure and HLA in healthy donors. PCR involved 60 Vbeta and 13 Jbeta primers. Measured with immunoSEQ multiplex PCR; TCRdb has only the in-frame clones, and not every one. In the table there are about 140,000 clones, just under 80% of which are singletons. Sequencing used PBMCs. All receptors come from a man younger than 45 in good health.

The sample holds one count of this clone. This chain joins TRBV27 and TRBJ1-2; 7 bases line up with TRBD1. Germline-derived CDR1 and CDR2 are MNHEY and SMNVEV (reference sequence). CDR3 length: 14 amino acids. Trimming at V came to 7 bases and at J to 7 bases, leaving 12 bases not matched to a gene. The CDR3 nucleotides are TGTGCCAGCACCCCCCGAGGACAGGTTGCTGGCTACACCTTC. Translating gives CASTPRGQVAGYTF.

The chain links TRBV28 to TRBJ2-7; the D gene is possibly TRBD1 (5 bases). CDR1 and CDR2 (germline): MDHEN, SYDVKM. The CDR3 sequence is 13 residues long. V lost 3 bases and J lost 1, with 7 bases in between. The CDR3 DNA reads TGTGCCAGCAGTTTCCCAGGGTCCTACGAGCAGTACTTC. Its protein is CASSFPGSYEQYF.

The CDR3 bases are TGTGCCAGCGGCGCGTACAGTCGGTTTGGTGGCTACACCTTC. Translated, it gives CASGAYSRFGGYTF. The chain has TRBV6-5 and TRBJ1-2; no clear D gene. CDR1 and CDR2 from the germline V gene are MNHEY and SVGAGI. The CDR3 totals 14 residues. The ends were cut back, 8 bases at V and 7 bases at J, with 20 bases in the middle.

J is TRBJ2-1 and V is TRBV30, with TRBD2 matching over 7 bases. This CDR3 spans 14 amino acids. With 3 bases clipped from V and 9 bases from J, the junction kept 11 bases outside the gene matches. Germline-derived CDR1 and CDR2 are GTSNPN and SVGIG (reference sequence). As DNA, the CDR3 is TGTGCCTGGAGGCAGTGGGAGGGGATCGCTGAGCAGTTCTTC. Protein sequence: CAWRQWEGIAEQFF.

Regarding this clone: A read error may produce the germline difference seen at one junction end. The gene calls are TRBV6-6 and TRBJ1-1, with TRBD1 matching over 10 bases. There are 16 residues in the CDR3. Germline CDR1 MNHNY, CDR2 SVGAGI (reference sequence). The CDR3 region has the DNA TGTGCCGGCAGTTACTCCCGGGACAGGGGGAACACTGAAGCTTTCTTT. This sequence encodes CAGSYSRDRGNTEAFF.

This clone was counted between two and nine times. This sequence joins TRBV6-5 and TRBJ2-7; 9 bases match TRBD1. The CDR3 is made up of 11 amino acids. V lost 7 bases to trimming and J lost 8 bases; unmatched junction nucleotides: 3. From germline, CDR1 is MNHEY and CDR2 SVGAGI. CDR3 protein: CASKGQGKQYF. As DNA, the CDR3 is TGTGCCAGCAAAGGACAGGGGAAGCAGTACTTC.

The V and J genes are TRBV6-5 and TRBJ1-6, with a weak D call TRBD1 (6 bases). This CDR3 contains 14 residues. Between the trimmed V and J ends, which lost 7 bases and 4 bases, there was a span of 11 bases. Germline lookup yields CDR1 MNHEY and CDR2 SVGAGI. For the CDR3, the DNA is TGTGCCAGCACGGATGGACAGTATAATTCACCCCTCCACTTT. Translating gives CASTDGQYNSPLHF.

The chain has TRBV5-1 and TRBJ2-5, with 7 nucleotides matching TRBD1. This CDR3 is 13 amino acids long. The V gene's germline CDR1 is SGHRS and CDR2 YFSETQ. J was trimmed by 5 bases and V by 3 bases; bases with no gene match: 4. This CDR3 reads CASSSTGSETQYF. As DNA, the CDR3 is TGCGCCAGCAGCTCGACAGGGTCGGAGACCCAGTACTTC.

The J gene is TRBJ2-7, the V gene TRBV5-6, with 16 bases identical to TRBD2. CDR1 is SGHDT, CDR2 YYEEEE, per germline. J gave up 4 bases and V 3 bases, and 1 base lay outside the gene matches. The length of the CDR3 is 15 residues. CDR3 bases: TGTGCCAGCAGCTGGGGACTAGCGGGAGGGTACGAGCAGTACTTC. It specifies CASSWGLAGGYEQYF.

The chain combines TRBV18 with TRBJ2-1, with 10 bases matching TRBD2. The V segment lost 6 bases and the J segment 7 bases; nucleotides outside the gene matches: 9. Germline V gene sequence: CDR1 KGHSH, CDR2 LQKENI. This CDR3 is built from 15 residues. CDR3 protein: CASSQPGLANNEQFF. Written as DNA, the CDR3 is TGTGCCAGCTCGCAACCGGGACTAGCGAATAATGAGCAGTTCTTC.

The rearrangement joins TRBV27 to TRBJ1-1; 7 bases align to TRBD1. Germline V gene lookup returns CDR1 MNHEY and CDR2 SMNVEV (reference sequence). The V segment lost 3 bases and the J segment 1 base; nucleotides outside the gene matches: 5. The CDR3 totals 15 residues. CDR3 protein: CASSLGTARNTEAFF. CDR3 nucleotides: TGTGCCAGCAGTTTGGGGACAGCTCGGAACACTGAAGCTTTCTTT.

In nucleotides, the CDR3 is TGTGCCAGCAGCCCGCTAGCGGGAGGGGGCACAGATACGCAGTATTTT. Its translation: CASSPLAGGGTDTQYF. The rearrangement joins TRBV11-3 to TRBJ2-3; 12 positions match TRBD2. V lost 5 bases to trimming and J lost 1 base; unmatched junction nucleotides: 4. Germline CDR1 is SGHNT and CDR2 is YENEEA. The CDR3 contains 16 residues.

The chain joins TRBV28 to TRBJ1-1; 8 bases map to TRBD1. Germline V gives CDR1 MDHEN, CDR2 SYDVKM. V gave up 11 bases and J gave up 4 bases; unmatched junction bases: 24. This CDR3 is built from 18 residues. CDR3 nucleotides: TGTGCCGGGTCTTCGACCGGGACAGGAGCGTATCGGTTCACTGAAGCTTTCTTT. As protein: CAGSSTGTGAYRFTEAFF.

This clone was counted a few times. The rearrangement uses TRBV23-1 and TRBJ2-5; 10 nucleotides line up with TRBD1. TRBV23-1 is marked as an open reading frame, function uncertain. V shed 6 bases and J 4 bases; nucleotides not matched to a gene: 8. The CDR3 has 15 amino acids. As DNA, the CDR3 is TGCGCCAGCAGGGGGACGACAGGGGGCTCAGAGACCCAGTACTTC. Residues: CASRGTTGGSETQYF.

The chain uses TRBV2 and TRBJ2-7; the D gene is possibly TRBD1 (5 bases). V lost 3 bases, J lost 0 bases, and 9 bases lay in between. CDR3 length equals 14 residues. Per the germline V gene, CDR1 is SNHLY and CDR2 is FYNNEI. The CDR3: CASSEQGNSYEQYF. The CDR3 DNA sequence: TGTGCCAGCAGTGAGCAGGGCAACTCCTACGAGCAGTACTTC.

This clone occurred a few times. The chain employs TRBV5-4 and TRBJ2-2, with 12 bases aligning to TRBD2. The J segment lost 5 bases and the V segment lost 2 bases, leaving 7 bases of the junction unmatched. Germline V gene sequence: CDR1 SGHNT, CDR2 YYREEE (reference sequence). The CDR3 is 17 amino acids. The CDR3 bases are TGTGCCAGCAGCTTCCCTAGCGGGAGGGAAAGGACCGGGGAGCTGTTTTTT. This sequence encodes CASSFPSGRERTGELFF.

This clone has more than one count but fewer than ten. This sequence joins TRBV27 and TRBJ2-1; the match to TRBD1 covers 8 bases. Germline lookup yields CDR1 MNHEY and CDR2 SMNVEV (reference sequence). The CDR3 is made up of 17 amino acids. The ends lost 6 bases at V and 5 bases at J; junction bases unmatched: 15. DNA of the CDR3: TGTGCCAGCAGAGGACCTGGGGACAGGCCTCTTCACAATGAGCAGTTCTTC. This translates into CASRGPGDRPLHNEQFF.

V usage is TRBV27 and J usage is TRBJ2-7; 7 nucleotides align to TRBD2. V gave up 8 bases and J gave up 1 base; unmatched junction bases: 2. From germline, CDR1 is MNHEY and CDR2 SMNVEV (reference sequence). The CDR3 is 12 residues long. The CDR3 spells CASVGLSYEQYF. CDR3 sequence (DNA): TGTGCCAGCGTGGGACTATCCTACGAGCAGTACTTC.

This sequence joins TRBV27 and TRBJ2-7; TRBD1 agrees at 10 bases. The CDR3 consists of 15 residues. Losses at the gene ends were 7 bases for V and 2 bases for J; bases not matched to a gene: 8. Per the germline V gene, CDR1 is MNHEY and CDR2 is SMNVEV (reference sequence). The CDR3 region has the DNA TGTGCCAGCACCCCGGACGGACAGGGGGCCTACGAGCAGTACTTC. It translates to CASTPDGQGAYEQYF.

This clone was detected only once. The V gene is TRBV7-2, the J gene TRBJ1-5; a possible D gene is TRBD1 (6 bases). CDR1 and CDR2 (germline): SGHTA, FQGNSA. The CDR3 sequence is 14 residues long. V lost 2 bases and J lost 3, with 8 bases in between. The CDR3 protein is CASSLRQVNQPQHF. CDR3 coding DNA: TGTGCCAGCAGCTTACGACAGGTCAATCAGCCCCAGCATTTT.

The chain couples TRBV10-3 to TRBJ2-7; 9 bases map to TRBD2. Germline V gene data show CDR1 as ENHRY and CDR2 as SYGVKD. V lost 6 bases to trimming and J lost 5 bases; unmatched junction nucleotides: 11. The CDR3 has 15 amino acids. The CDR3 loop reads CAIRGASSGTDEQYF. The CDR3 nucleotides are TGTGCCATCAGGGGGGCCTCTAGCGGGACCGACGAGCAGTACTTC.

There are a few counts of this clone. The chain joins TRBV13 to TRBJ2-5, with D possibly matching TRBD2 (6 bases). The last part of the DNA fits TRBJ2-7 better; the J call may be wrong. The germline gives CDR1 PRHDT, CDR2 FYEKMQ (reference sequence). The CDR3 extends over 16 amino acids. CDR3 residues: CASSLHPREFAHEQYF. In DNA, the CDR3 is TGTGCCAGCAGCCTCCATCCCCGGGAGTTCGCCCACGAGCAGTACTTC.